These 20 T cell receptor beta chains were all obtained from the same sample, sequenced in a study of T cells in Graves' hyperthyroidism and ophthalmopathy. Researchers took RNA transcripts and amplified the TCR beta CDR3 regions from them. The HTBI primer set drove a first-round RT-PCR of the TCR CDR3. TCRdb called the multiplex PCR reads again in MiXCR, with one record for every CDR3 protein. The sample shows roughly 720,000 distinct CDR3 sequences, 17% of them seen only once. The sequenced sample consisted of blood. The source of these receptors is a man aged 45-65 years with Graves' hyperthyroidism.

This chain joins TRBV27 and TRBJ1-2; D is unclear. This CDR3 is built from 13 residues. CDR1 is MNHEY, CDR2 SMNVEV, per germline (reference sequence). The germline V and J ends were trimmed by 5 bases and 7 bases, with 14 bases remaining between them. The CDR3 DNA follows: TGTGCCAGCAGTCCCTCGGCAGGTCGTGGCTACACCTTC. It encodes CASSPSAGRGYTF.

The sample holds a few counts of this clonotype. The CDR3 DNA follows: TGTGCCAGCAGCCAACCCACAGCTAACTATGGCTACACCTTC. Translating it yields CASSQPTANYGYTF. The chain employs TRBV3-1 and TRBJ1-2; D is ambiguous. CDR3 size: 14 residues. V was trimmed by 2 bases and J by 0 bases, leaving 7 bases between them. Looked up from germline, CDR1 is LGHDT and CDR2 is YNNKEL (reference sequence).

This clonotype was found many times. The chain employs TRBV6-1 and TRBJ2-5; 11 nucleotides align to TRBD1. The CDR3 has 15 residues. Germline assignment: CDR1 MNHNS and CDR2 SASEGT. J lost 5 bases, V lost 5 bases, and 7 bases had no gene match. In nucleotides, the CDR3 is TGTGCCAGCAGTTTTGGGACAGGGGGAACGGAGACCCAGTACTTC. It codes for CASSFGTGGTETQYF.

CDR3 loop: CASSQLLRNTEAFF. The CDR3 nucleotides are TGCGCCAGCAGCCAACTCTTGAGGAACACTGAAGCTTTCTTT. The rearrangement joins TRBV4-1 to TRBJ1-1; D is unresolved. Germline loops: CDR1 MGHRA, CDR2 YSYEKL. The ends were cut back, 2 bases at V and 1 base at J, with 8 bases in the middle. This CDR3 is built from 14 residues.

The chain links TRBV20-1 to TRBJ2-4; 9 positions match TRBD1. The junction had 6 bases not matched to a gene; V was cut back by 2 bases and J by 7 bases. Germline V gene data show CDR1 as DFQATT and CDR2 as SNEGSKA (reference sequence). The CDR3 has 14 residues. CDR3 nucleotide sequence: TGCAGTGCTAGATCCGGGGGGACAGGGAACATTCAGTACTTC. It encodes CSARSGGTGNIQYF.

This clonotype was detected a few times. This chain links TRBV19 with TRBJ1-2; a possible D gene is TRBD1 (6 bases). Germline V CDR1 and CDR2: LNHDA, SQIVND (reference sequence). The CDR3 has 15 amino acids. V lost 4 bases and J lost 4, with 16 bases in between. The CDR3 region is CASSNALDSGYGYTF. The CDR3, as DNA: TGTGCCAGTAGTAACGCGTTGGACAGCGGCTATGGCTACACCTTC.

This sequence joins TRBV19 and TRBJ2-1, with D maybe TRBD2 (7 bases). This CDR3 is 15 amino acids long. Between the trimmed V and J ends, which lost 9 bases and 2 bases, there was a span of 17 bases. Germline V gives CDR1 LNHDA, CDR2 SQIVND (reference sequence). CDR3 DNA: TGTGCCAGCTCATTGTGGGGGGGCACCTACAATGAGCAGTTCTTC. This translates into CASSLWGGTYNEQFF.

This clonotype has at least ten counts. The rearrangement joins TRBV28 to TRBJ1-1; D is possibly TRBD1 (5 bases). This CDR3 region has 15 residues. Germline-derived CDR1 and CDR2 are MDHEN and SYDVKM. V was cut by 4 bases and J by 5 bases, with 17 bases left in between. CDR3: CASSSTGAGNTEAFF. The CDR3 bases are TGTGCCAGCAGTTCCACCGGGGCAGGGAATACTGAAGCTTTCTTT. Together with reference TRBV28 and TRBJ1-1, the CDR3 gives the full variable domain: DVKVTQSSRYLVKRTGEKVFLECVQDMDHENMFWYRQDPGLGLRLIYFSYDVKMKEKGDIPEGYSVSREKKERFSLILESASTNQTSMYLCASSSTGAGNTEAFFGQGTRLTVV.

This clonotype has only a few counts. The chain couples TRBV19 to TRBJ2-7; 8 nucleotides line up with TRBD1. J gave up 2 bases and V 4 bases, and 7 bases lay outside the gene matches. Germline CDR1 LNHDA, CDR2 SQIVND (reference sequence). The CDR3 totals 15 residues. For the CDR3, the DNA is TGTGCCAGTAGTACCTACGGGACAGGTACCTACGAGCAGTACTTC. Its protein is CASSTYGTGTYEQYF.

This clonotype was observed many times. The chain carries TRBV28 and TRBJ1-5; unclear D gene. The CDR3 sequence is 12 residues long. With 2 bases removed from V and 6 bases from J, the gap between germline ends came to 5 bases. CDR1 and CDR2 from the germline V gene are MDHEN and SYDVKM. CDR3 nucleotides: TGTGCCAGCAGTTTAGGGGTTCAGCCCCAGCATTTT. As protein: CASSLGVQPQHF.

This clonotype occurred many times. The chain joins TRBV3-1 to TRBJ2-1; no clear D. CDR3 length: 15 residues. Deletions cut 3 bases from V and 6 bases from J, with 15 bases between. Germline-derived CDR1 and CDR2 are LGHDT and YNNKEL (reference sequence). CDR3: CASSQVRNSRNEQFF. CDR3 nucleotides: TGTGCCAGCAGCCAGGTGAGGAACTCACGCAATGAGCAGTTCTTC.

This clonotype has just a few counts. The CDR3 nucleotides read TGTGCCACCAGCAGAGATTTCGCCGAAGCTTTCTTT. This gives the protein CATSRDFAEAFF. V gene TRBV15 combines with J gene TRBJ1-1; D is unresolved. Germline V gene sequence: CDR1 LNHNV, CDR2 YYDKDF (reference sequence). Deletions cut 0 bases from V and 8 bases from J, with 7 bases between. The CDR3 has 12 amino acids.

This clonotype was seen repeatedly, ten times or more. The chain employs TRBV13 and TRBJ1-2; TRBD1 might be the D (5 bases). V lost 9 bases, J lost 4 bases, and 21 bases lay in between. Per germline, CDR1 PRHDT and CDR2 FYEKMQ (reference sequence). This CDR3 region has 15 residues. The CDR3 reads CASYPWGTDGYGYTF. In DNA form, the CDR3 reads TGTGCCAGTTACCCCTGGGGCACCGACGGCTATGGCTACACCTTC.

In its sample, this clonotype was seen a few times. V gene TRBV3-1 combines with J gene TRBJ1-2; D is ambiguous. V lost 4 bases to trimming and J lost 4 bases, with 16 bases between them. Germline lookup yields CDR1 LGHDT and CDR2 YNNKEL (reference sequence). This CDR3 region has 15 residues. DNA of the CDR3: TGTGCCAGCAGCCCAAACCCAGACGGAATCTATGGCTACACCTTC. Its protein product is CASSPNPDGIYGYTF.

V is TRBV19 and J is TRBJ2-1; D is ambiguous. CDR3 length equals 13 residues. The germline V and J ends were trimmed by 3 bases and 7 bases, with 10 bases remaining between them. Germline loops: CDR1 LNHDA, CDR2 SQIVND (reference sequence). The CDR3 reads CASSISNLNEQFF. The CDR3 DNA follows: TGTGCCAGTAGTATCAGCAACCTAAATGAGCAGTTCTTC.

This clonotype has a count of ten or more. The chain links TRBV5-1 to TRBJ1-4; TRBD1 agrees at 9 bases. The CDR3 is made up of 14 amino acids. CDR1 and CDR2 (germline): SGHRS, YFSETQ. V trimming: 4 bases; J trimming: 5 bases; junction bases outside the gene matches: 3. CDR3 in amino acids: CASSMGQGNEKLFF. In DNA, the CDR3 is TGCGCCAGCAGCATGGGACAGGGCAATGAAAAACTGTTTTTT.

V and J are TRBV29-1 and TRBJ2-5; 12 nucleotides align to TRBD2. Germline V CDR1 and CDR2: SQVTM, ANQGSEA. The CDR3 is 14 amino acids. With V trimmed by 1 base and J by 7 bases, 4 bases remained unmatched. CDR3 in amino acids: CSVEGTSGIGTQYF. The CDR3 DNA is TGCAGCGTTGAAGGGACTAGCGGGATTGGGACCCAGTACTTC.

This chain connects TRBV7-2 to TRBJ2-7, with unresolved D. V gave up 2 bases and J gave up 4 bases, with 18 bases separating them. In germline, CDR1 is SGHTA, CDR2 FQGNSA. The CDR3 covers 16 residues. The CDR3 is CASSLIPLGLEYEQYF. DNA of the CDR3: TGTGCCAGCAGCTTAATCCCCCTAGGGCTTGAGTACGAGCAGTACTTC.

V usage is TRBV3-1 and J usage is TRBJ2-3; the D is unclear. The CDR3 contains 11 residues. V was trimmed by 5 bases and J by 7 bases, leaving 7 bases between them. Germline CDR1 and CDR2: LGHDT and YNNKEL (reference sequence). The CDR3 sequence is CASSRANTQYF. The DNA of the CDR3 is TGTGCCAGCAGCAGGGCGAATACGCAGTATTTT.

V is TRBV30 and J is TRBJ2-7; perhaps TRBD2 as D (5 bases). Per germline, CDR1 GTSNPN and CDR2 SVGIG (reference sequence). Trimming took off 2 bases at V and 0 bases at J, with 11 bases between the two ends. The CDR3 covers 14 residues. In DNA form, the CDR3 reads TGTGCCTGGAGTCTAGGAGGTCACTCCTACGAGCAGTACTTC. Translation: CAWSLGGHSYEQYF.